The rows below give T cell receptor beta chains drawn from one sample of a study of blood T cell repertoires in COVID-19. Profiling relied on immunoSEQ multiplex PCR, and the TCRdb table lists in-frame clones only, not all of them. The profile shows 190,000 or so clones, 70% to 90% of them singletons. Input material: peripheral blood. These receptors all come from a woman in her twenties or thirties with acute or convalescent COVID-19. Each CDR3 is given with its conserved first and last residue. Fields, in order: D gene, J gene, V gene, clone size, CDR3 protein, CDR3 DNA. The D gene is left open where the match is weak. Clone size is stated in some rows and not others, as once, few, many or a class when expanded.

D gene: TRBD1
J gene: TRBJ1-6
V gene: TRBV5-1
clone size: -
CDR3 protein: CASSLYGTGNNSPLHF
CDR3 DNA: TGCGCCAGCAGCTTGTACGGGACAGGGAATAATTCACCCCTCCACTTT

D gene: TRBD1
J gene: TRBJ2-7
V gene: TRBV5-1
clone size: -
CDR3 protein: CASSFDGTALPYEQYF
CDR3 DNA: TGCGCCAGCAGCTTCGACGGGACAGCCCTTCCCTACGAGCAGTACTTC

D gene: TRBD1
J gene: TRBJ2-1
V gene: TRBV12-3/TRBV12-4
clone size: -
CDR3 protein: CASSSYPGGEQFF
CDR3 DNA: TGTGCCAGCAGTTCCTACCCAGGGGGTGAGCAGTTCTTC

D gene: -
J gene: TRBJ1-6
V gene: TRBV5-6
clone size: -
CDR3 protein: CASSLLLESPLHF
CDR3 DNA: TGTGCCAGCAGCTTGTTGCTAGAATCACCCCTCCACTTT

D gene: TRBD2
J gene: TRBJ2-1
V gene: TRBV2
clone size: -
CDR3 protein: CASQPGLAGGDEQFF
CDR3 DNA: TGTGCCAGCCAACCGGGACTAGCGGGAGGCGATGAGCAGTTCTTC

D gene: TRBD2
J gene: TRBJ2-1
V gene: TRBV28
clone size: few
CDR3 protein: CASSYPGGTDNEQFF
CDR3 DNA: TGTGCCAGCAGTTACCCGGGAGGGACTGATAATGAGCAGTTCTTC

D gene: TRBD2
J gene: TRBJ2-7
V gene: TRBV7-6
clone size: -
CDR3 protein: CASSPTTGTSNEQYF
CDR3 DNA: TGTGCCAGCAGCCCAACTACCGGGACTAGCAACGAGCAGTACTTC

D gene: -
J gene: TRBJ2-2
V gene: TRBV6-5
clone size: -
CDR3 protein: CASSRLGGELFF
CDR3 DNA: TGTGCCAGCAGCCGCCTAGGTGGGGAGCTGTTTTTT

D gene: TRBD1
J gene: TRBJ2-2
V gene: TRBV18
clone size: -
CDR3 protein: CASSPQQGSGELFF
CDR3 DNA: TGTGCCAGCTCACCACAACAGGGGTCCGGGGAGCTGTTTTTT

D gene: -
J gene: TRBJ2-4
V gene: TRBV9
clone size: few
CDR3 protein: CASSASSLAKNIQYF
CDR3 DNA: TGTGCCAGCAGCGCCTCTAGTCTCGCCAAAAACATTCAGTACTTC

D gene: -
J gene: TRBJ2-1
V gene: TRBV11-2
clone size: -
CDR3 protein: CASTSKANEQFF
CDR3 DNA: TGTGCCAGCACTAGCAAGGCAAATGAGCAGTTCTTC

D gene: -
J gene: TRBJ1-2
V gene: TRBV11-2
clone size: -
CDR3 protein: CASSLFGGGLSGYTF
CDR3 DNA: TGTGCCAGCAGCTTATTTGGGGGCGGGCTGAGTGGCTACACCTTC

D gene: -
J gene: TRBJ1-5
V gene: TRBV11-2
clone size: -
CDR3 protein: CASSRSLNQPQHF
CDR3 DNA: TGTGCCAGCAGCCGATCTCTAAACCAGCCCCAGCATTTT

D gene: TRBD2
J gene: TRBJ2-7
V gene: TRBV6-6
clone size: -
CDR3 protein: CASRTSGNLYEQYF
CDR3 DNA: TGTGCCAGCAGAACTAGCGGGAATTTATACGAGCAGTACTTC

D gene: TRBD1
J gene: TRBJ2-7
V gene: TRBV5-1
clone size: -
CDR3 protein: CASSLRGQGYEQYF
CDR3 DNA: TGCGCCAGCAGCTTGAGGGGACAGGGCTACGAGCAGTACTTC

D gene: -
J gene: TRBJ2-6
V gene: TRBV6-2/TRBV6-3
clone size: once
CDR3 protein: CASSYSTGSPSF
CDR3 DNA: TGTGCCAGCAGTTACTCGACGGGTTCCCCGTCTTTC

D gene: TRBD2
J gene: TRBJ2-2
V gene: TRBV5-1
clone size: once
CDR3 protein: CASTSGNTGELFF
CDR3 DNA: TGCGCCAGTACTAGCGGGAACACCGGGGAGCTGTTTTTT